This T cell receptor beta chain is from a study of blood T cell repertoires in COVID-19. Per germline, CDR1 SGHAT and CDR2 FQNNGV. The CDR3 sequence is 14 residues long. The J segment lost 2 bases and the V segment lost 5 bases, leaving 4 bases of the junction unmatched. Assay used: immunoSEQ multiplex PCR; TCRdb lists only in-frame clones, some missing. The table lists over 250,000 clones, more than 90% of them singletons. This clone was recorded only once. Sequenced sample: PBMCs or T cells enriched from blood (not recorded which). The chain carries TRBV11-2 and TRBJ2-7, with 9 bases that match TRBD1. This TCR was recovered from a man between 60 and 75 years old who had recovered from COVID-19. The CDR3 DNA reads TGTGCCAGCAGCCCCGGGACAGGGCCCTACGAGCAGTACTTC. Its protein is CASSPGTGPYEQYF.